This T cell receptor beta chain was identified during a study of early stage breast cancer tumors. Whole-study context: Of around 15 invasive breast tumors, about a dozen were hormone receptor-positive, HER2-negative.

The method was immunoSEQ multiplex PCR; TCRdb's version includes in-frame clones alone and lacks a portion of them. Counted here are more than 55,000 clones, around 80% occurring once; the ten biggest clones make up 3% to 4%. Losses at the gene ends were 1 base for V and 7 bases for J; bases not matched to a gene: 9. This CDR3 contains 16 residues. Germline CDR1 MGHRA, CDR2 YSYEKL. Sample: blood. This receptor was identified in a person aged 30-39 years with breast cancer. This chain connects TRBV4-1 to TRBJ2-2, with 7 positions matching TRBD2. This CDR3 is CASSQVEAGVGGELFF. The CDR3 DNA is TGCGCCAGCAGCCAAGTAGAGGCGGGAGTAGGCGGGGAGCTGTTTTTT.